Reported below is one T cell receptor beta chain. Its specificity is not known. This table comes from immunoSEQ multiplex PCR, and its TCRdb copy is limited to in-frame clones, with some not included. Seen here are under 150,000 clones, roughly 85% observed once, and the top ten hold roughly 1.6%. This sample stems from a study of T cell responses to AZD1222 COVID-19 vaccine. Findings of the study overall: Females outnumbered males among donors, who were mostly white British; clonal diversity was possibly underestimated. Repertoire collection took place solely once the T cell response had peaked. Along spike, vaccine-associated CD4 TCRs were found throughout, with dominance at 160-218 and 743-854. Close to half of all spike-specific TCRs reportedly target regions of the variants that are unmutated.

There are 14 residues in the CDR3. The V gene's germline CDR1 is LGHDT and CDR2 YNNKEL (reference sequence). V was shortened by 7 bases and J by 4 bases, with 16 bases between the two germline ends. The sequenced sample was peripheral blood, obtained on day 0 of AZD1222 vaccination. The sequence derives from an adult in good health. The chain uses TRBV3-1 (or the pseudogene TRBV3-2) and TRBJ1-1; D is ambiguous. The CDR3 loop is CASTPRVGGTEAFF. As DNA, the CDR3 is TGTGCCAGCACTCCAAGAGTGGGTGGCACTGAAGCTTTCTTT.